The 14 T cell receptor beta chains reported below all come from one sample, sequenced in a study of technical replicates of blood from a handful of donors. TCRdb keeps only in-frame clones here, not all; method: immunoSEQ multiplex PCR. Of 85,000 to 100,000 clones detected, 94% appear once; the ten largest clones hold less than 0.3%. Sequencing was performed on T cells isolated from PBMCs. The receptors shown here come from a human donor in good health.

This clone was picked up one time. This chain joins TRBV6-5 and TRBJ1-6; D unresolved. Between the trimmed V and J ends, which lost 6 bases and 7 bases, there was a span of 16 bases. The CDR3 sequence is 15 residues long. CDR1 and CDR2 from the germline V gene are MNHEY and SVGAGI. CDR3 region: CASRTGGPKNSPLHF. CDR3 nucleotide sequence: TGTGCCAGCAGGACGGGAGGCCCTAAGAATTCACCCCTCCACTTT.

The chain has TRBV23-1 and TRBJ1-6; D unresolved. TRBV23-1 is given ORF status, its function remaining uncertain. V was trimmed by 4 bases and J by 5 bases, leaving 15 bases between them. The CDR3 spans 16 residues. The CDR3 DNA reads TGCGCCAGCAGTCGCGGAGAGCAGCGTAATAATTCACCCCTCCACTTT. Protein product: CASSRGEQRNNSPLHF.

The V and J genes are TRBV2 and TRBJ2-7, with D uncertain. Germline V gives CDR1 SNHLY, CDR2 FYNNEI. CDR3 length: 15 residues. V lost 4 bases and J 1 base, leaving 14 bases between the germline ends. For the CDR3, the DNA is TGTGCCAGCAGTGCCCCCACTAAAATTTCCTACGAGCAGTACTTC. Protein product: CASSAPTKISYEQYF.

The chain is built from TRBV15 and TRBJ1-2; D gene ambiguous. CDR1 is LNHNV and CDR2 is YYDKDF in the germline V gene (reference sequence). There are 12 residues in the CDR3. DNA for the CDR3: TGTGCTACAGCCGGGGAGGGTCGTGGCTACACCTTC. This sequence encodes CATAGEGRGYTF.

V usage is TRBV6-1 and J usage is TRBJ2-1, with TRBD2 identical over 10 bases. Germline lookup yields CDR1 MNHNS and CDR2 SASEGT. J gave up 10 bases and V 3 bases, and 6 bases lay outside the gene matches. There are 14 residues in the CDR3. The CDR3 reads CASSDLAGVWEQFF. The CDR3 DNA reads TGTGCCAGCAGTGATCTAGCGGGAGTCTGGGAGCAGTTCTTC.

J is TRBJ2-3 and V is TRBV7-3, with no clear D. V gave up 5 bases and J gave up 1 base, with 7 bases separating them. The CDR3 is 13 amino acids. From germline, CDR1 is SGHTA and CDR2 FQGTGA. CDR3 residues: CASSPQGTDTQYF. DNA of the CDR3: TGTGCCAGCAGCCCCCAGGGCACAGATACGCAGTATTTT.

This clone has a handful of counts. The rearrangement joins TRBV5-4 to TRBJ1-1; D possibly corresponds to TRBD1 (5 bases). The CDR3 has 14 residues. V was pared by 3 bases and J by 8 bases, with 17 bases between. Germline CDR1 reads SGHNT; CDR2 reads YYREEE (reference sequence). CDR3 residues: CASSSTGAGLEAFF. DNA of the CDR3: TGTGCCAGCAGCTCCACAGGTGCCGGCCTCGAAGCTTTCTTT.

This rearrangement joins TRBV30 to TRBJ2-7; 9 bases align to TRBD1. This CDR3 region has 12 residues. V was clipped by 7 bases and J by 6 bases; unmatched bases: 7. The germline V gene has CDR1 GTSNPN and CDR2 SVGIG (reference sequence). Written as DNA, the CDR3 is TGTGCCTTGGACAGGGGTTCTCTCGAGCAGTACTTC. This sequence encodes CALDRGSLEQYF.

The chain has TRBV7-9 and TRBJ2-1; D perhaps matches TRBD2 (5 bases). CDR1 and CDR2 (germline): SEHNR, FQNEAQ (reference sequence). The CDR3 covers 15 residues. The V end was cut by 3 bases, the J end by 4 bases, with 13 bases between. CDR3 region: CASSFGLSPYNEQFF. The DNA of the CDR3 is TGTGCCAGCAGCTTCGGACTTTCGCCGTACAATGAGCAGTTCTTC.

V is TRBV9 and J is TRBJ2-1, with D possibly TRBD2 on 6 matching bases. The CDR3 contains 15 residues. The germline gives CDR1 SGDLS, CDR2 YYNGEE. V shed 0 bases and J shed 3 bases, with 10 bases lying between them. The CDR3 protein is CASSVGGESYNEQFF. The CDR3 nucleotides are TGTGCCAGCAGCGTAGGGGGGGAGAGCTACAATGAGCAGTTCTTC.

This clone was detected once. This chain links TRBV4-1 with TRBJ2-1; D not resolved. V gave up 2 bases and J gave up 5 bases, with 4 bases separating them. The CDR3 spans 12 residues. Germline lookup yields CDR1 MGHRA and CDR2 YSYEKL. CDR3 sequence reads: CASSQPNNEQFF. The CDR3 DNA reads as TGCGCCAGCAGCCAACCTAACAATGAGCAGTTCTTC.

V gene TRBV5-1 combines with J gene TRBJ1-3; D unresolved. The CDR3 contains 16 residues. The V gene lost 2 bases and the J gene lost 0 bases, with 12 bases spanning the gap. Germline V gene lookup returns CDR1 SGHRS and CDR2 YFSETQ. The chain's CDR3 is CASSFDKPTSGNTIYF. The CDR3 nucleotides read TGCGCCAGCAGCTTTGACAAACCAACCTCTGGAAACACCATATATTTT.

The J gene is TRBJ2-1, the V gene TRBV19; D is perhaps TRBD2 (6 bases). CDR1 is LNHDA and CDR2 is SQIVND in the germline V gene (reference sequence). V was clipped by 3 bases and J by 5 bases, with 29 bases between them. The length of the CDR3 is 20 residues. CDR3 loop: CASSIPYREFTRVSDNEQFF. In nucleotides, the CDR3 is TGTGCCAGTAGTATCCCCTACCGGGAGTTCACCAGGGTTAGCGACAATGAGCAGTTCTTC.

A single count supports this clone. The V gene is TRBV6-5, the J gene TRBJ2-7, with TRBD2 identical over 12 bases. The V gene end was trimmed by 8 bases and the J gene end by 4 bases; junction bases not matched to a gene: 6. In germline, CDR1 is MNHEY, CDR2 SVGAGI. This CDR3 has 14 amino acids. The CDR3 region is CASGWTSGIYEQYF. CDR3 sequence (DNA): TGTGCCAGCGGTTGGACTAGCGGGATTTACGAGCAGTACTTC.